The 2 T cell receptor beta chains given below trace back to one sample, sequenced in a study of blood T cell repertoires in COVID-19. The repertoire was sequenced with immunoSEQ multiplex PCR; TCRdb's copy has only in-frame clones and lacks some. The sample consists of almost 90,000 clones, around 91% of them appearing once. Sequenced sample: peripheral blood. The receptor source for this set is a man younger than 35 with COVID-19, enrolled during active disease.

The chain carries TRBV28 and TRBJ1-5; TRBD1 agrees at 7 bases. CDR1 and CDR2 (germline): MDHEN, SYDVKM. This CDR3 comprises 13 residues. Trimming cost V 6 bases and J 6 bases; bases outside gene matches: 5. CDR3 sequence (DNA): TGTGCCAGCAGCACCACAGGGGCTCAGCCCCAGCATTTT. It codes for CASSTTGAQPQHF.

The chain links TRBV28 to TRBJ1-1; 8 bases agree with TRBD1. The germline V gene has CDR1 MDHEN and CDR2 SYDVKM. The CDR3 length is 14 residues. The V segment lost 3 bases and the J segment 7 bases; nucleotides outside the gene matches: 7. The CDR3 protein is CASSFRQGAFEAFF. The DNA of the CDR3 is TGTGCCAGCAGTTTTCGCCAGGGGGCGTTTGAAGCTTTCTTT.